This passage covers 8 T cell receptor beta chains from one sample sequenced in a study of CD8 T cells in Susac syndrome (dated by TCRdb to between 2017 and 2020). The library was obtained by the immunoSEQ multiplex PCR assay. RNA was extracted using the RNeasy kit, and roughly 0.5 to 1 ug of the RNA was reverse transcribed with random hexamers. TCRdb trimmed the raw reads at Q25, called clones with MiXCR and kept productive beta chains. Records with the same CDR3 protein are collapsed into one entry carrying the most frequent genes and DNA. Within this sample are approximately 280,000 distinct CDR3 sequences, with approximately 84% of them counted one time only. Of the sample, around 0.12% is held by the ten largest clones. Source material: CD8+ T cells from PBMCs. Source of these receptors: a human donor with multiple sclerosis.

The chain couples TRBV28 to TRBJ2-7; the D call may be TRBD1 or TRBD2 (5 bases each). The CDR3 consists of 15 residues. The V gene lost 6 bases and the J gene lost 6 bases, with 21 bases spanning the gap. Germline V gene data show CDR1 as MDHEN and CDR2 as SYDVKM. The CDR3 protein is CASSPHRGTKSEQYF. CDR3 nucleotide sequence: TGTGCCAGCAGCCCGCACCGGGGCACCAAGTCCGAGCAGTACTTC.

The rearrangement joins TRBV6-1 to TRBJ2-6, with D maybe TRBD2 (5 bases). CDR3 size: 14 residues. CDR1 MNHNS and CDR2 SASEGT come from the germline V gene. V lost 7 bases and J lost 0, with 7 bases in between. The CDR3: CASTEGSGANVLTF. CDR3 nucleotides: TGTGCCAGCACCGAGGGCTCTGGGGCCAACGTCCTGACTTTC.

The CDR3, as DNA: TGTGCCAGCAGCTCCCTGGGGGTCGGATCCTACGAGCAGTACTTC. It yields the protein CASSSLGVGSYEQYF. V is TRBV6-5 and J is TRBJ2-7, with D perhaps matching TRBD1 or TRBD2 (5 bases each). V dropped 6 bases and J dropped 1 base, with 16 bases sitting between them. The CDR3 loop spans 15 amino acids. The germline V gene has CDR1 MNHEY and CDR2 SVGAGI.

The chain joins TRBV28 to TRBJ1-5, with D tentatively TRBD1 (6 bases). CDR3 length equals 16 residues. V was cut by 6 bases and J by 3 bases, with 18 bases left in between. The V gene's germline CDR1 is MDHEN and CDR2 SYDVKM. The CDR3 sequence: CASSSQGSSLNQPQHF. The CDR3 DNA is TGTGCCAGCAGCTCACAGGGATCGAGCCTCAATCAGCCCCAGCATTTT.

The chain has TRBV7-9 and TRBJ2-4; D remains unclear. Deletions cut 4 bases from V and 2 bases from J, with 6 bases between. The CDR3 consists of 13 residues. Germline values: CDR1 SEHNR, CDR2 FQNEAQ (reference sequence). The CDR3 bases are TGTGCCAGCAGCTCCTATCCCAAAAACATTCAGTACTTC. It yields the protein CASSSYPKNIQYF.

CDR3 sequence (DNA): TGTGCCTTGGACTTGGACAGGGAATACGAGCAGTACTTC. The encoded protein is CALDLDREYEQYF. The rearrangement uses TRBV30 and TRBJ2-7, with 8 bases lining up with TRBD1. Losses at the gene ends were 7 bases for V and 4 bases for J; bases not matched to a gene: 9. This CDR3 spans 13 amino acids. Germline loops: CDR1 GTSNPN, CDR2 SVGIG (reference sequence).

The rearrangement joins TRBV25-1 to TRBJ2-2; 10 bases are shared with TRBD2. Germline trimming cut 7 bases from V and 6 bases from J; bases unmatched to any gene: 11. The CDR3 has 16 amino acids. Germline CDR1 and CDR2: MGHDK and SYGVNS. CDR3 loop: CASTSLAGARAGELFF. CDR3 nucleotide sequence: TGTGCCAGCACATCGCTAGCGGGAGCACGGGCCGGGGAGCTGTTTTTT.

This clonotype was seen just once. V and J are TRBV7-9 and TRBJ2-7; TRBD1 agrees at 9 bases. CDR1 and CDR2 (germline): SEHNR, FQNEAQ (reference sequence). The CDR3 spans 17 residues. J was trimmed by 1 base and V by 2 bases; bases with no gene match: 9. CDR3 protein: CASSLQGGDRVSYEQYF. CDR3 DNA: TGTGCCAGCAGCTTACAGGGAGGGGACAGGGTATCCTACGAGCAGTACTTC.